This is a list of T cell receptor beta chains from one sample in a study of Ad26.COV2.S vaccination and SARS-CoV-2 variants. Clones were read by immunoSEQ multiplex PCR, and TCRdb kept only the in-frame ones, dropping some. The sample shows 330,000 or so clones, under 90% of them seen only once. The sequencing here drew on peripheral blood, taken in a trial of Ad26.COV2.S vaccine versus placebo. The receptors originated from a person between 18 and 59 years old who received the Ad26.COV2.S COVID-19 vaccine or a placebo. Each CDR3 is given with its conserved first and last residue. The D gene is left open where the match is weak. Clone size is not always given. Where it is, it says once, few, many or a class for expanded clones.

size: .; V: TRBV7-9; J: TRBJ2-1; D: TRBD2; DNA: TGTGCCAGCAGCTCCCCCTATTATACTAGCGGGAGTAGTTATGAGCAGTTCTTC; CDR3: CASSSPYYTSGSSYEQFF
size: .; V: TRBV28; J: TRBJ1-2; D: TRBD1; DNA: TGTGCCAGCAGCTCGGACAGGTCCTATGGCTACACCTTC; CDR3: CASSSDRSYGYTF
size: .; V: TRBV10-2; J: TRBJ1-4; D: .; DNA: TGCGCCAGCAGTGTTCGGACAGCTGCTAATGAAAAACTGTTTTTT; CDR3: CASSVRTAANEKLFF
size: .; V: TRBV6-6; J: TRBJ1-2; D: .; DNA: TGTGCCAGCAGCCGTCTCGACACGGGCGGCTACACCTTC; CDR3: CASSRLDTGGYTF
size: once; V: TRBV18; J: TRBJ1-5; D: .; DNA: TGTGCCAGCTCACCGTCGGGGGGGAGCAATCAGCCCCAGCATTTT; CDR3: CASSPSGGSNQPQHF
size: .; V: TRBV19; J: TRBJ2-2; D: TRBD2; DNA: TGTGCCAGTAGTACCAAGGCCGTTGGGAGGGCCGGGGAGCTGTTTTTT; CDR3: CASSTKAVGRAGELFF
size: .; V: TRBV30; J: TRBJ2-3; D: TRBD2; DNA: TGTGCCTGGAGGGCTAGCGGGAGTCCCGATACGCAGTATTTT; CDR3: CAWRASGSPDTQYF
size: .; V: TRBV3-1/TRBV3-2; J: TRBJ1-1; D: .; DNA: TGTGCCAGCAGCCCAGTCGGACTGCTGACTGAAGCTTTCTTT; CDR3: CASSPVGLLTEAFF
size: .; V: TRBV7-3; J: TRBJ2-1; D: .; DNA: TGTGCCAGCAGCTCCACCCCCATAGGGACTTTAGACGATGAGCAGTTCTTC; CDR3: CASSSTPIGTLDDEQFF
size: once; V: TRBV10-3; J: TRBJ1-2; D: TRBD1; DNA: TGTGCCATCAGTCTGACAGGGGGCACCAACTATGGCTACACCTTC; CDR3: CAISLTGGTNYGYTF
size: .; V: TRBV3-1/TRBV3-2; J: TRBJ1-4; D: .; DNA: TGTGCCAGCAGCCAAGGTTACGGTGAAAAACTGTTTTTT; CDR3: CASSQGYGEKLFF
size: .; V: TRBV15; J: TRBJ1-4; D: TRBD1; DNA: TGTGCCACCAGCGACAGGGCGAGTGAAAAACTGTTTTTT; CDR3: CATSDRASEKLFF
size: .; V: TRBV5-1; J: TRBJ1-1; D: .; DNA: TGCGCCAGCAGCTTAGGTACGGCTAACACTGAAGCTTTCTTT; CDR3: CASSLGTANTEAFF
size: .; V: TRBV3-1/TRBV3-2; J: TRBJ2-7; D: TRBD2; DNA: TGTGCCAGCAGCTACCTAGCGGGGGGGCCGTACGAGCAGTACTTC; CDR3: CASSYLAGGPYEQYF
size: .; V: TRBV5-1; J: TRBJ2-3; D: TRBD1; DNA: TGCGCCAGCAGCGGAACAGGGGGCAGGCCAGATACGCAGTATTTT; CDR3: CASSGTGGRPDTQYF
size: .; V: TRBV12-3/TRBV12-4; J: TRBJ1-2; D: .; DNA: TGTGCCAGCAGTTTAACGGGAAACTATGGCTACACCTTC; CDR3: CASSLTGNYGYTF
size: .; V: TRBV6-5; J: TRBJ1-1; D: .; DNA: TGTGCCAGCAGTTACCAGCAGGTTTCGGAAGCTTTCTTT; CDR3: CASSYQQVSEAFF
size: once; V: TRBV3-1/TRBV3-2; J: TRBJ2-5; D: TRBD2; DNA: TGTGCCAGCAGCCTCTTGACGGGGGGGACGGATGAGACCCAGTACTTC; CDR3: CASSLLTGGTDETQYF
size: .; V: TRBV28; J: TRBJ1-6; D: .; DNA: TGTGCCAGCATTTTACAGGGAAATTCACCCCTCCACTTT; CDR3: CASILQGNSPLHF
size: .; V: TRBV18; J: TRBJ1-4; D: TRBD1; DNA: TGTGCCAGCTCACAGGGACAGGCTTCAACTAATGAAAAACTGTTTTTT; CDR3: CASSQGQASTNEKLFF
size: .; V: TRBV4-3; J: TRBJ1-4; D: .; DNA: TGCGCCAGCAGCCAATTCGGACAAGGCCGTAATGAAAAACTGTTTTTT; CDR3: CASSQFGQGRNEKLFF
size: .; V: TRBV5-4; J: TRBJ1-1; D: .; DNA: TGTGCCAGCAGCCCACGGGGGCTCGTGGAAGCTTTCTTT; CDR3: CASSPRGLVEAFF
size: .; V: TRBV13; J: TRBJ1-5; D: .; DNA: TGTGCCAGCAGCTTAGGAGCGTTTGGTCAGCCCCAGCATTTT; CDR3: CASSLGAFGQPQHF
size: .; V: TRBV10-3; J: TRBJ2-3; D: .; DNA: TGTGCCATCAGTGAGTCGAAGACCACGACTAGCACAGATACGCAGTATTTT; CDR3: CAISESKTTTSTDTQYF
size: .; V: TRBV5-1; J: TRBJ1-2; D: .; DNA: TGCGCCAGCGGTGGTACTAACTATGGCTACACCTTC; CDR3: CASGGTNYGYTF
size: .; V: TRBV12-3/TRBV12-4; J: TRBJ1-2; D: .; DNA: TGTGCCAGCAGCCTCAGGGGCTATGGCTACACCTTC; CDR3: CASSLRGYGYTF
size: .; V: TRBV24-1; J: TRBJ1-1; D: .; DNA: TGTGCCACCAGTGATTGGCCGAACAGGGACATGGGTGGCACTGAAGCTTTCTTT; CDR3: CATSDWPNRDMGGTEAFF